Detailed here is one TCR beta chain. Sequenced by immunoSEQ multiplex PCR; TCRdb stores in-frame clones only, minus some. Seen here are under 1,100,000 clones, approximately 72% observed once, and the top ten hold roughly 1.4%. The germline gives CDR1 LNHDA, CDR2 SQIVND (reference sequence). V lost 10 bases to trimming and J lost 6 bases, with 13 bases between them. The CDR3 runs 13 residues. The record originates from a study of shared clonotypes between healthy human individuals. The TCR was taken from a man aged 18 to 35 in good health. Sequencing was performed on memory CD4+ T cells sorted from blood. The subset here: CD45RA-negative fraction. The V and J genes are TRBV19 and TRBJ1-6; perhaps TRBD1 as D (6 bases). For the CDR3, the DNA is TGTGCCACCCTAGGACAGATTAATTCACCCCTCCACTTT. Translating gives CATLGQINSPLHF.